This T cell receptor (beta chain) was recorded in a study of shared clonotypes between healthy human individuals. This clone occurred a few times. A roughly 220 ng quantity of DNA, roughly 30,000 T cell genomes, went into the sorted-subset replicate PCRs. Original processing methods: ImmunoSEQ output held junction-only sequences without quality scores, so filtering differed. Assay: immunoSEQ multiplex PCR; the TCRdb copy retains only in-frame clones and omits some. V and J calls and clone size are as listed in that table; D and trimming were resolved from the DNA. The table shows about 520,000 clones, with 95% to 96% occurring only once. The V gene end was trimmed by 5 bases and the J gene end by 5 bases; junction bases not matched to a gene: 1. Germline V gene lookup returns CDR1 KGHSH and CDR2 LQKENI. This CDR3 is 13 amino acids long.

The chain uses TRBV18 and TRBJ1-5, with 9 nucleotides matching TRBD1. Source material: naive CD4+ T cells sorted from blood. Subset meaning: CD45RA+ positively selected. This sequence was found in a woman aged 25 to 39 in good health. The DNA for the CDR3 is TGTGCCAGCTCAGGGGACAGGGATCAGCCCCAGCATTTT. It translates to CASSGDRDQPQHF. The variable domain in full, completed from reference TRBV18 and TRBJ1-5, reads NAGVMQNPRHLVRRRGQEARLRCSPMKGHSHVYWYRQLPEEGLKFMVYLQKENIIDESGMPKERFSAEFPKEGPSILRIQQVVRGDSAAYFCASSGDRDQPQHFGDGTRLSIL.